This T cell receptor (beta chain) derives from a study of cytomegalovirus exposure and HLA in healthy donors. Remarks on this clone: Its antigen is as yet unknown. The same CDR3 also results from other DNA sequences found in this sample.

Study-level points and caveats: When analyzed later, a missense DCLRE1C variant was found to be linked to TCR beta V- and J-gene trimming. A later analysis found most CMV-associated TCR beta chains apparently HLA-restricted. Later, an analysis found that common viral pathogens appeared to be linked with several of the most significant clusters.

60 Vbeta and 13 Jbeta primers were used in PCR. Assay used: immunoSEQ multiplex PCR; TCRdb lists only in-frame clones, some missing. The repertoire holds 95,000 to 150,000 clones, with roughly 79% as singletons. This CDR3 contains 14 residues. V lost 7 bases to trimming and J lost 3 bases; unmatched junction nucleotides: 4. Germline V gives CDR1 MNHEY, CDR2 SMNVEV (reference sequence). This sequence originates from a woman in her forties in good health and CMV-seronegative. The gene calls are TRBV27 and TRBJ2-7; 12 bases are shared with TRBD2. Sequencing was carried out using PBMCs. The CDR3 reads CASKRTSGVYEQYF. The CDR3 nucleotides are TGTGCCAGCAAGCGGACTAGCGGGGTCTACGAGCAGTACTTC.